Listed below are T cell receptor beta chains from one sample, sequenced in a study of blood T cell repertoires in COVID-19. The repertoire was sequenced with immunoSEQ multiplex PCR; TCRdb's copy has only in-frame clones and lacks some. The data contain around 250,000 clones, around nine tenths of them singletons. The sequencing sample was made of peripheral blood. The origin of the receptors is a middle-aged man with active or convalescent COVID-19. Both conserved end residues are trimmed from each CDR3.

v_call	j_call	cdr3_aa
TRBV18	TRBJ1-1	ASSESSREAF
TRBV2	TRBJ2-7	ASSRGTGGGEQY
TRBV28	TRBJ1-3	ASSPALRGSGNTIY
TRBV30	TRBJ2-7	AWTLAGGLGEQY
TRBV6-5	TRBJ2-5	ASSYGPRGAQY
TRBV9	TRBJ2-3	ASSVGGAGGDTQY
TRBV4-2	TRBJ2-2	ASSPTLTQTNTGELF
TRBV5-6	TRBJ1-3	ASSLGGTGIDTIY
TRBV5-5	TRBJ1-3	ASSWLDRAISGNTIY
TRBV5-4	TRBJ2-3	ASSWAGESTDTQY
TRBV5-6	TRBJ1-4	ASSHLSLNEKLF
TRBV12-5	TRBJ2-4	ASGFRPQIGTGENIQY
TRBV6-1	TRBJ2-7	ASSGGTGARVYEQY
TRBV9	TRBJ2-3	ASSFSGTVTDTQY
TRBV11-2	TRBJ2-7	ASSSGTLILGGQY
TRBV6-5	TRBJ1-1	ASSYRRDIPPEAF
TRBV3-1/TRBV3-2	TRBJ2-3	ASSQRASSTDTQY
TRBV18	TRBJ2-7	ASSLRPGLAGVISEQY
TRBV19	TRBJ1-2	ASSDDRAIYGYT
TRBV3-1/TRBV3-2	TRBJ1-3	ASSAGILGNTIY
TRBV7-6	TRBJ1-5	ASSPQAGSNQPQH
TRBV6-5	TRBJ2-7	ASSYSHSSYEQY
TRBV7-8	TRBJ2-5	ASSLFASGEDY
TRBV27	TRBJ2-1	ASSLQASGRLFEQF
TRBV9	TRBJ2-2	ASSVEGLAVGELF
TRBV7-9	TRBJ1-4	ASSRGRGNEKLF
TRBV7-8	TRBJ2-2	ASSRGLAGGIAGELF
TRBV18	TRBJ1-2	ASSPGGDGAYGYT
TRBV19	TRBJ1-5	ASSEGGPNQPQH
TRBV7-9	TRBJ2-5	ASSLASGGQETQY
TRBV12-3/TRBV12-4	TRBJ2-1	ASSPAGVNEQF
TRBV29-1	TRBJ2-7	SVARPDLAGEQY
TRBV7-2	TRBJ2-7	ASSFLGGADYEQY
TRBV12-3/TRBV12-4	TRBJ1-1	ASSPKDRAGAF
TRBV6-5	TRBJ2-7	ASSRPSGTTYEQY
TRBV18	TRBJ1-1	ASSPRGKEGVNTEAF
TRBV25-1	TRBJ1-6	ASSDPGGYSPLH
TRBV11-2	TRBJ2-7	ASSTWTGAEQY
TRBV5-4	TRBJ2-3	ASSLDGTGFDTQY
TRBV4-2	TRBJ2-5	ASRQKRGVGNIGAEETQY
TRBV29-1	TRBJ1-5	SVGGTGGGNQPQH
TRBV11-3	TRBJ2-2	ASSLGQYTGELF
TRBV28	TRBJ2-7	GAGEFEQY
TRBV6-5	TRBJ2-2	ASTFSGGAGWELF
TRBV7-2	TRBJ2-1	ASSLPSGSSDEQF
TRBV19	TRBJ2-1	ASRFSSEQF
TRBV19	TRBJ2-1	ASSTLRGYNEQF
TRBV2	TRBJ1-2	ASTATALYGYT
TRBV6-1	TRBJ2-7	ASSEPPGLAGPSPTYEQY
TRBV9	TRBJ1-1	ASSVETALNTEAF
TRBV24-1	TRBJ2-1	ATSDAPGGAEQF
TRBV7-2	TRBJ1-5	ASSVSNQPQH
TRBV2	TRBJ1-2	ASSEGVRTGATNYGYT
TRBV28	TRBJ2-1	ASRGTGGRRNEQF
TRBV12-3/TRBV12-4	TRBJ1-1	ASRPARYAEAF